The clone carrying this T cell receptor (beta chain) was observed many times. TCRdb reprocessed the 5' RACE reads with MiXCR, giving one entry per CDR3 protein. The table lists roughly 120,000 distinct CDR3 sequences, 9% to 15% of them singletons. The data belong to a study of spatial heterogeneity in lung cancer. Study summary: The donors, approximately 66 patients with untreated early-stage non-small cell lung cancer, provided the samples. Available follow-up PBMC samples, collected a median of roughly two years post-resection, were sequenced. Sequences of the beta chain were consistently detected in greater numbers than alpha-chain sequences.

The time point: blood at routine non-recurrence follow-up after resection. No cell sorting; template was whole RNA from tumor, lung tissue or PBMC. The material was PBMCs, obtained at follow-up. This sequence was found in a male donor with early-stage non-small cell lung cancer.

CDR3: CAISDGRGTLQPQHF. The CDR3 coding sequence is TGTGCCATCAGTGACGGCAGGGGAACGTTGCAGCCCCAGCATTTT. J is TRBJ1-5 and V is TRBV10-3; tentative D call: TRBD1 (6 bases). Germline V CDR1 and CDR2: ENHRY, SYGVKD. V was shortened by 3 bases and J by 7 bases, with 16 bases between the two germline ends. This CDR3 comprises 15 residues.